The sequence of this T cell receptor (beta chain) was determined in a study of blood T cells in healthy people across ages (dated by TCRdb to between 2015 and 2017). With respect to the entire study: In model experiments, template switching captured roughly one uniquely barcoded TCR beta cDNA molecule for every two T cells. Donors of different ages were randomly distributed across sequencing lanes to avoid experimental bias. Using the same blood draw, the study looked at two additional independent replicas of 1 million unique cDNA reads for two donors, one aged 18 to 30 and the other aged 80 or older. Donors were grouped into four age groups: young (average 16 years), middle-aged (39), aged (around 60) and long-lived (around 82). Age-related changes in TCR beta repertoire diversity were measured in the study by deep sequencing normalized with unique cDNA molecular identifiers.

The research as a whole found: Compared with the aged group, the long-lived group had more naive CD4+ T cells, fewer expanded clones and increased TCR diversity, suggesting age selection. Estimates of total diversity based on one million sequenced T cells were considered lower bounds and underestimates. The CMV infection status of donors was not known, potentially confounding age-related changes in expanded clonotypes. Because profiling used bulk unsorted PBMCs, naive and antigen-experienced compartments could not be compared conclusively. Observed TCR beta diversity per million T cells fell roughly linearly with age, and a significant reduction was already apparent by age around 40. A strong correlation was found between observed TCR beta diversity and the percentage of naive T cells measured by flow cytometry.

The donors were a few dozen Caucasian individuals from Russia, aged 6 to 90 years, who were systemically healthy. Each donor gave 8 to 10 milliliters of peripheral blood, drawn into EDTA-treated Vacutainer tubes. Ficoll-Paque density-gradient centrifugation was used to isolate PBMCs, with at least 6 million per sample. Trizol reagent was used to extract total RNA from PBMCs, with at least 6 micrograms per sample. For every donor, flow cytometry on a PBMC aliquot measured the percentage of naive CD45RAhigh/CD27high T cells. The CDR3 has 15 amino acids, counting the end cysteine and phenylalanine. Only the CDR3 portion is preserved as DNA: 45 bases, with reading frame beginning at the first base. Relative to germline, V is missing 3 bases and J is missing 10 bases, with 14 bases of the junction outside any gene match. Sequences SQVTM (CDR1) and ANQGSEA (CDR2) are obtained from the germline V gene. Library prep was done by 5' RACE. Sequencing was carried out with an Illumina HiSeq 2500. A second roughly 6 to 12 cycle PCR used a sample-barcoded 5' primer and a J-beta primer mix. A unique molecular identifier was introduced onto each TCR beta cDNA molecule by a template-switch 5' adaptor carrying 12 random nucleotides. Each sample yielded at least 2.5 million CDR3-containing paired-end reads. First-strand cDNA synthesis was performed from all RNA using the Mint cDNA synthesis kit, with priming by a TRBC-specific oligonucleotide. Following uracil-DNA glycosylase treatment, all cDNA underwent a first 18-cycle PCR with the universal primers M1SS and BC2_uni_R. Turning to the authors' computational methods: For normalization, 1 million high-quality reads were randomly selected from each sample, with every read carrying a distinct molecular identifier. Instead of being binned into consensus sequences, reads with shared molecular identifiers were discarded. MiTCR, set to a Q25 quality threshold and the strictest error-elimination algorithm, was used for CDR3 identification, clonotype clustering and error correction. A nonparametric unseen species model with Euler transformation was used to estimate lower-bound total TCR beta diversity. Using fastp at Q25 and MiXCR, TCRdb reprocessed the public reads and kept productive beta chains. One record per CDR3 amino acid sequence lists the most common genes and DNA. TCRdb's processing, not the authors', yielded these V and J calls. The sample table records over a million distinct CDR3 sequences; approximately 60% of these occur just once. The leading ten clones occupy over 5.5% of the sample.

Comment on this clonotype: What this receptor recognizes is not known. Qualities for individual bases were not recorded, and no much larger clone is one base off.

This chain joins TRBV29-1 to TRBJ2-1; TRBD2 lines up with 8 middle nucleotides. The origin of this receptor is a man aged 18-30 years in good health. Sequencing used blood. The nucleotide sequence reads as follows: TGCAGCGTTGACGGGGGGGGACTAGATCTTTACGAGCAGTTCTTC. This codes for CSVDGGGLDLYEQFF.